This T cell receptor (beta chain) comes out of a study of shared clonotypes between healthy human individuals. Study at large: CD4 naive and CD4 memory each took three plates per donor, while CD8 naive took two and CD8 memory one. Study observations and caveats: Exclusively blood specimens were collected; tissue repertoires likely differ.

Positively selected for CCR7, the CD45RO-negative cells used as naive CD8 cells excluded terminally differentiated effector memory CD45RA+ cells. CDR3 length equals 19 residues. V was cut by 0 bases and J by 1 base, with 21 bases left in between. The V gene's germline CDR1 is MNHEY and CDR2 SMNVEV (reference sequence). A remark on this clone: Its specificity is not known.

Evenly divided among several immunoSEQ plates was the genomic DNA of each subset. Method: immunoSEQ multiplex PCR; TCRdb's copy keeps in-frame clones and lacks some. The sample lists 760,000 or so clones; roughly 96% were seen once. The material sequenced was naive CD8+ T cells sorted from blood. The clonotype originates from a man aged 30 to 45 in good health. The chain links TRBV27 to TRBJ1-1; possible D gene TRBD1, 5 bases. CDR3 sequence (DNA): TGTGCCAGCAGTTTATCCCCCTCGGGACTCCTCGGGCCGAACACTGAAGCTTTCTTT. Its translation: CASSLSPSGLLGPNTEAFF.